The 8 T cell receptor beta chains below were found in one sample sequenced in a study of cytomegalovirus exposure and HLA in healthy donors. In the PCR, 60 Vbeta and 13 Jbeta primers were used. The method was immunoSEQ multiplex PCR; TCRdb's version includes in-frame clones alone and lacks a portion of them. The table records 150,000 to 200,000 clones, roughly three quarters of them present only once. The material sequenced was PBMCs. These receptors originate from a man aged 18 to 35 in good health and CMV-seropositive.

This clone was detected a few times. Sequence at one end of the junction differs from germline and may be a read error. As DNA, the CDR3 is TGTTCCAGCAGCTTTGACAGCGAAGCTTTCTTT. Amino acid sequence: CSSSFDSEAFF. The chain joins TRBV7-9 to TRBJ1-1; D possibly corresponds to TRBD1 (5 bases). The CDR3 length is 11 residues. CDR1 and CDR2 (germline): SEHNR, FQNEAQ (reference sequence).

The CDR3 coding sequence is TGTGCCAGCAGTTTAAGTAGCGGGAGGGGTTCAAACACCGGGGAGCTGTTTTTT. This gives the protein CASSLSSGRGSNTGELFF. The gene calls are TRBV27 and TRBJ2-2; TRBD2 matches 11 bases. The junction had 7 bases not matched to a gene; V was cut back by 2 bases and J by 2 bases. The germline V gene has CDR1 MNHEY and CDR2 SMNVEV (reference sequence). This CDR3 has 18 residues.

This clone has only one observation. The V and J genes are TRBV5-5 and TRBJ1-1; perhaps TRBD1 as D (5 bases). Germline V gene data show CDR1 as SGHKS and CDR2 as YYEKEE (reference sequence). The CDR3 contains 14 residues. The ends were cut back, 1 base at V and 1 base at J, with 8 bases in the middle. CDR3 DNA: TGTGCCAGCAGCTTGTCGCAGGGGAACACTGAAGCTTTCTTT. It codes for CASSLSQGNTEAFF.

This clone showed up just a few times. V and J are TRBV2 and TRBJ1-6; tentative D call: TRBD1 (5 bases). Germline V gives CDR1 SNHLY, CDR2 FYNNEI. V gave up 5 bases and J gave up 9 bases, with 17 bases separating them. CDR3 length equals 15 residues. CDR3 in DNA: TGTGCCAGCAGTTCAGGGATCGGCACACTTTCACCCCTCCACTTT. Translated: CASSSGIGTLSPLHF. Filled out from reference TRBV2 and TRBJ1-6, the complete variable domain reads EPEVTQTPSHQVTQMGQEVILRCVPISNHLYFYWYRQILGQKVEFLVSFYNNEISEKSEIFDDQFSVERPDGSNFTLKIRSTKLEDSAMYFCASSSGIGTLSPLHFGNGTRLTVT.

This rearrangement joins TRBV10-1 to TRBJ2-7, with a tentative D call TRBD2 (6 bases). CDR3 length: 16 amino acids. V lost 0 bases and J lost 0, with 12 bases in between. Germline loops: CDR1 WNHNN, CDR2 SYGVQD (reference sequence). The CDR3 region is CASSESIGGSSYEQYF. The CDR3 bases are TGCGCCAGCAGTGAGTCGATTGGGGGGAGCTCCTACGAGCAGTACTTC.

The DNA of the CDR3 is TGCAGCGTTAAGGGGGCTACTGAAGCTTTCTTT. Encoded protein: CSVKGATEAFF. This chain connects TRBV29-1 to TRBJ1-1; 7 bases are shared with TRBD1. V dropped 5 bases and J dropped 5; count of bases not matched to a gene: 2. The germline gives CDR1 SQVTM, CDR2 ANQGSEA. CDR3 length equals 11 residues.

The chain joins TRBV30 to TRBJ2-5; D perhaps matches TRBD2 (6 bases). Germline lookup yields CDR1 GTSNPN and CDR2 SVGIG (reference sequence). With 0 bases removed from V and 4 bases from J, the gap between germline ends came to 18 bases. CDR3 length: 16 amino acids. This CDR3 reads CAWSVTFQGGGETQYF. The CDR3 DNA reads TGTGCCTGGAGTGTAACCTTTCAGGGAGGAGGAGAGACCCAGTACTTC. Using reference TRBV30 and TRBJ2-5 for the parts outside the CDR3, the full variable domain is SQTIHQWPATLVQPVGSPLSLECTVEGTSNPNLYWYRQAAGRGLQLLFYSVGIGQISSEVPQNLSASRPQDRQFILSSKKLLLSDSGFYLCAWSVTFQGGGETQYFGPGTRLLVL.

Regarding this clone: The CDR3 end shows no conserved phenylalanine or tryptophan, and so a read error is likely. The DNA is omitted, as the CDR3 cannot be located on it reliably, and the CDR3 follows TCRdb's listing. The J gene is TRBJ1-2, the V gene TRBV6-5; no DNA check was done on the table's D call, TRBD1. With termini counted, the CDR3 has 15 amino acids. From germline, CDR1 is MNHEY and CDR2 SVGAGI. CDR3: CASSGSTRDRVIQEY.